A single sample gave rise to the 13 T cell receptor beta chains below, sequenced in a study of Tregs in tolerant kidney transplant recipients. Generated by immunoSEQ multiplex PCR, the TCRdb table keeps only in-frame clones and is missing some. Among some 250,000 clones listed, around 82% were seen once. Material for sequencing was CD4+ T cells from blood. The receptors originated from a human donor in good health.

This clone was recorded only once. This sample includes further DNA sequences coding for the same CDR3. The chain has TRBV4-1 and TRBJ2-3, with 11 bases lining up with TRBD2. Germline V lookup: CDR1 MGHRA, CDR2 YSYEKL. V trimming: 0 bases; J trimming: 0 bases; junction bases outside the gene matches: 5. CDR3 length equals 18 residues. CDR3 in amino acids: CASSQETSGGLSTDTQYF. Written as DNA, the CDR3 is TGCGCCAGCAGCCAAGAAACTAGCGGGGGCCTTAGCACAGATACGCAGTATTTT.

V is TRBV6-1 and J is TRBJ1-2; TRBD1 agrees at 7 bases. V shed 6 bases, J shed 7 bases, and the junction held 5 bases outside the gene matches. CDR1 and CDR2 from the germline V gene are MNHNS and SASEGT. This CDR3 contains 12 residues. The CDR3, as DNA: TGTGCCAGCAGCCCGACAGGGTCTGGCTACACCTTC. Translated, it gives CASSPTGSGYTF.

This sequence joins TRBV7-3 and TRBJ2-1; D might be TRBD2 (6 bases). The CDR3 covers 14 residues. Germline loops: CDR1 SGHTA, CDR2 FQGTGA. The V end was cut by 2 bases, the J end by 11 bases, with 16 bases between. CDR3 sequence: CASSLSRDSRKQFF. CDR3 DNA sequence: TGTGCCAGCAGCTTATCCCGGGACTCCAGGAAGCAGTTCTTC.

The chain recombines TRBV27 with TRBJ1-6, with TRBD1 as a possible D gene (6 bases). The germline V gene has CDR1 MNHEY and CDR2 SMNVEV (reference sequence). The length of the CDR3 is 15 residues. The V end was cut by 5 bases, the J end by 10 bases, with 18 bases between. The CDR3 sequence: CASSEYRVSGSPLHF. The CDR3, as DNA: TGTGCCAGCAGTGAGTACAGGGTGAGCGGATCACCCCTCCACTTT.

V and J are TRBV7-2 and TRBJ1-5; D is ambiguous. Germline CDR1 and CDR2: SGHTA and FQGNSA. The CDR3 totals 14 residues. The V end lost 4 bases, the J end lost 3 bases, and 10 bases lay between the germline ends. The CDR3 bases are TGTGCCAGCAGCTCAGTAGGTAACAATCAGCCCCAGCATTTT. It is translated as CASSSVGNNQPQHF.

CDR3 bases: TGTGCCACCAGCAGAGGGGGGACCGTCTACCAAGAGACCCAGTACTTC. Amino acid sequence: CATSRGGTVYQETQYF. This chain links TRBV15 with TRBJ2-5; D tentatively fits TRBD1 or TRBD2 (5 bases each). The germline gives CDR1 LNHNV, CDR2 YYDKDF (reference sequence). CDR3 length equals 16 residues. V lost 1 base to trimming and J lost 0 bases, with 12 bases between them.

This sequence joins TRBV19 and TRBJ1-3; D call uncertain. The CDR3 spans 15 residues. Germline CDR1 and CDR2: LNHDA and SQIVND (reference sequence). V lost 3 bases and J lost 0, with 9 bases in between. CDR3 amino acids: CASSMEGLSGNTIYF. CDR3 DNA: TGTGCCAGTAGTATGGAAGGTCTCTCTGGAAACACCATATATTTT.

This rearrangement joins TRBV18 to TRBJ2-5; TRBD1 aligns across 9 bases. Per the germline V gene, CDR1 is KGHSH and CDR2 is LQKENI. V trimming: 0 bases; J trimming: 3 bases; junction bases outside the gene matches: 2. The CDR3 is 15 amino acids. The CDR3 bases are TGTGCCAGCTCACCACCCCGGACAGGGGAAGAGACCCAGTACTTC. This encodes CASSPPRTGEETQYF.

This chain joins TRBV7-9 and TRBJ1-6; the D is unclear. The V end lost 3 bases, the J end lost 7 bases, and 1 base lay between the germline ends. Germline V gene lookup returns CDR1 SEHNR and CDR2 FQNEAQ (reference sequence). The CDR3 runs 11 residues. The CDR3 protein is CASSLNSPLHF. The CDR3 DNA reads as TGTGCCAGCAGCTTGAATTCACCCCTCCACTTT.

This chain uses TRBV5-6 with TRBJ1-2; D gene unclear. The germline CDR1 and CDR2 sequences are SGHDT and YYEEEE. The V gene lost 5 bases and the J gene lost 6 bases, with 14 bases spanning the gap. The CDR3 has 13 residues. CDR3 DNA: TGTGCCAGCAGTGCGGGCCTTGTGGATGGCTACACCTTC. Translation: CASSAGLVDGYTF.

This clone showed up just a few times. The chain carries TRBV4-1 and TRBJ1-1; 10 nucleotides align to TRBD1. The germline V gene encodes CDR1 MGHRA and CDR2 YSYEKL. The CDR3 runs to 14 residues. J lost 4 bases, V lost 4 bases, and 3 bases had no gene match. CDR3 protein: CASSRDRGATEAFF. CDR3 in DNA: TGCGCCAGCAGCCGGGACAGGGGCGCCACTGAAGCTTTCTTT.

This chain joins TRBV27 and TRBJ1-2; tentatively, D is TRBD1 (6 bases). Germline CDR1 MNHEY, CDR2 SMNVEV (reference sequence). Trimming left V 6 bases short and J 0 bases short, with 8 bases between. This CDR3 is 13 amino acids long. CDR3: CASRQGTNYGYTF. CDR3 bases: TGTGCCAGCAGACAGGGTACTAACTATGGCTACACCTTC.

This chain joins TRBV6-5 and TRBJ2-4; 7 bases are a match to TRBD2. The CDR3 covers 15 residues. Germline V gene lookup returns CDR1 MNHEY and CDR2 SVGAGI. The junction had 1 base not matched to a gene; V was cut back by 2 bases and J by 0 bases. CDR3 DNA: TGTGCCAGCAGTTACGAGCGGGGAGCCAAAAACATTCAGTACTTC. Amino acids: CASSYERGAKNIQYF.